This T cell receptor (beta chain) was captured by sequencing in a study of regulatory T cells in long-lasting Graves disease. Specified time point: persistent/refractory GD, antithyroid drugs over 5 years with positive TRAb. PBMCs provided the RNA from which the TCR library was made. Points on this clonotype: Its matching antigen is unknown.

Arm-PCR of CDR3 regions and iRepertoire HTBI primers were used to build TCR beta libraries. From the multiplex PCR reads, TCRdb called clonotypes with MiXCR, one entry per CDR3 protein. Of hundreds of thousands of distinct CDR3 sequences listed, roughly a fifth are singletons. Germline loops: CDR1 SGDLS, CDR2 YYNGEE. The V and J ends lost 4 bases and 3 bases, in that order; junction bases with no gene match: 7. The CDR3 covers 15 residues. Broader study findings: TRBV28, TRBJ1-2 and TRBJ2-5 were favored in persistent disease.

V and J are TRBV9 and TRBJ2-7; TRBD1 agrees at 10 bases. The sample in question was peripheral blood mononuclear cells (PBMCs), obtained when the disease was refractory, from a patient treated with antithyroid drugs. This TCR was recovered from a female donor with Graves disease. The CDR3 DNA follows: TGTGCCAGCAGCAGATCCGGGACAGGGGACTACGAGCAGTACTTC. Translating it yields CASSRSGTGDYEQYF.